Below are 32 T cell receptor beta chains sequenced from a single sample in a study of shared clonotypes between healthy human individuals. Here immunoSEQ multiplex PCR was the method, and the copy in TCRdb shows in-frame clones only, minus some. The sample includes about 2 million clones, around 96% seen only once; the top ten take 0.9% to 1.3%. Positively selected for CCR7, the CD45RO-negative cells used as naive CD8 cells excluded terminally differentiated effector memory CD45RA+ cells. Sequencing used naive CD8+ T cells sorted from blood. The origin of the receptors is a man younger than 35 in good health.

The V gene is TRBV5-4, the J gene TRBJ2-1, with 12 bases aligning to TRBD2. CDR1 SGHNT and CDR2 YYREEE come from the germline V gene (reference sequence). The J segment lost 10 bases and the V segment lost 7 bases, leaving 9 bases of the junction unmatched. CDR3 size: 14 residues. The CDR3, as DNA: TGTGCCAGCTGGCTAGCGGGGGGGCTTAAGGAGCAGTTCTTC. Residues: CASWLAGGLKEQFF.

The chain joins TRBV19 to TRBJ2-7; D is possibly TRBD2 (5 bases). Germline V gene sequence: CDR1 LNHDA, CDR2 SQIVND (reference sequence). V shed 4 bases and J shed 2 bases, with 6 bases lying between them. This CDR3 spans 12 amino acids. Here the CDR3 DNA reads TGTGCCAGTAGTAACGGGGCCTACGAGCAGTACTTC. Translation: CASSNGAYEQYF.

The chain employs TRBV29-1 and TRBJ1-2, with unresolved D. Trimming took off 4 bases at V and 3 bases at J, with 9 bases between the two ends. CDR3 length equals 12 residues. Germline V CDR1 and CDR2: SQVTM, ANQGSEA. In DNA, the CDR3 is TGCAGCGTTGGCGGGATGGACTATGGCTACACCTTC. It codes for CSVGGMDYGYTF.

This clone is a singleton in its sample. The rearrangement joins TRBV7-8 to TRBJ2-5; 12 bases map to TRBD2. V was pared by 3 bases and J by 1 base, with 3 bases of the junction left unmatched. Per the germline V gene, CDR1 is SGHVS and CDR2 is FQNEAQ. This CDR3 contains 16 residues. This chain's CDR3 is CASSLASGGAQETQYF. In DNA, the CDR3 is TGTGCCAGCAGCTTGGCTAGCGGGGGGGCCCAAGAGACCCAGTACTTC.

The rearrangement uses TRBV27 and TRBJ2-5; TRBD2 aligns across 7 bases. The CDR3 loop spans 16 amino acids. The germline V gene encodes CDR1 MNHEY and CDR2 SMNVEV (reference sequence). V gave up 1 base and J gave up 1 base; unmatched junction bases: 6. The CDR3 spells CASSLYPPGGQETQYF. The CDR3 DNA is TGTGCCAGCAGTTTATACCCGCCGGGAGGCCAAGAGACCCAGTACTTC.

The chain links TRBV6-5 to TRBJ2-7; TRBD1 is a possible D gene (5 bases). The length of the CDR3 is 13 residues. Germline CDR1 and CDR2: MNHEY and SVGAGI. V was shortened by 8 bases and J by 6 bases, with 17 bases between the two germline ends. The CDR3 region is CASSFGVQGEQYF. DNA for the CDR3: TGTGCCAGCTCCTTTGGGGTTCAGGGCGAGCAGTACTTC.

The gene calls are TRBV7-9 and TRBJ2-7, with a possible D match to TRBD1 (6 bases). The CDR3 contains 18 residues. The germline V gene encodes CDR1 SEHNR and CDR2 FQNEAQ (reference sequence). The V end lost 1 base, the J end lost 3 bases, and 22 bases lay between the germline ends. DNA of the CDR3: TGTGCCAGCAGCTTAGATCTTGGGCGAACAGGGAAAAGCTACGAGCAGTACTTC. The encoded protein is CASSLDLGRTGKSYEQYF. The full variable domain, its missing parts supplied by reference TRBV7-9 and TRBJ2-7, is DTGVSQNPRHKITKRGQNVTFRCDPISEHNRLYWYRQTLGQGPEFLTYFQNEAQLEKSRLLSDRFSAERPKGSFSTLEIQRTEQGDSAMYLCASSLDLGRTGKSYEQYFGPGTRLTVT.

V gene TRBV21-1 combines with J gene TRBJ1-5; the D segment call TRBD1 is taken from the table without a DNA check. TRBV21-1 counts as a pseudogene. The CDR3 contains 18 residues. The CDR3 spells CASSKVGDRGHSNQPQHF. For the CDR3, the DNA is TGTGCCAGCAGCAAAGTAGGGGACAGGGGGCATAGCAATCAGCCCCAGCATTTT.

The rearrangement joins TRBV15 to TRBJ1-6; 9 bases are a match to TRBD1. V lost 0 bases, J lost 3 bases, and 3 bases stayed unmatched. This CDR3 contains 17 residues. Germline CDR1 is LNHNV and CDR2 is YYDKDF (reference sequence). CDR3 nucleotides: TGTGCCACCAGCAGAGATCGGGACAGGGACTATAATTCACCCCTCCACTTT. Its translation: CATSRDRDRDYNSPLHF.

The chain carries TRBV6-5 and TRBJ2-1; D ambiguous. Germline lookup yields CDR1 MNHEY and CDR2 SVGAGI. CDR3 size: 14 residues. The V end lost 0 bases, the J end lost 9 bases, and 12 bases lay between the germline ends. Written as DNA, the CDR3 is TGTGCCAGCAGTTACTCGAATTTTAAGGGTGAGCAGTTCTTC. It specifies CASSYSNFKGEQFF.

The CDR3 sequence: CASTDSLAPYEQYF. In DNA form, the CDR3 reads TGTGCCAGCACTGACAGCCTTGCCCCCTACGAGCAGTACTTC. V is TRBV5-6 and J is TRBJ2-7; possibly TRBD1 for D (5 bases). Germline V CDR1 and CDR2: SGHDT, YYEEEE. Trimming stripped 6 bases from V and 2 bases from J, with 15 bases between. CDR3 length equals 14 residues.

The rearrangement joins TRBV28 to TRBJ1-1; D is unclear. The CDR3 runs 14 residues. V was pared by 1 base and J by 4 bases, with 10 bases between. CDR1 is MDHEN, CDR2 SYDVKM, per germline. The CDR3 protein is CASSLYDLGTEAFF. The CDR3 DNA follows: TGTGCCAGCAGTTTATACGATCTTGGCACTGAAGCTTTCTTT.

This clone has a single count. CDR3 amino acids: CASSLAGMGEQYF. The CDR3, as DNA: TGTGCCAGCAGTCTCGCGGGGATGGGTGAGCAGTACTTC. The chain links TRBV27 to TRBJ2-7; possibly TRBD2 for D (6 bases). In germline, CDR1 is MNHEY, CDR2 SMNVEV (reference sequence). V dropped 5 bases and J dropped 7 bases, with 15 bases sitting between them. The CDR3 spans 13 residues.

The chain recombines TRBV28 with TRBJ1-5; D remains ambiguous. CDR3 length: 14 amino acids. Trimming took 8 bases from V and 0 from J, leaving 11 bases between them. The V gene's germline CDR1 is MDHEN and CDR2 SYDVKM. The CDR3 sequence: CASRDYNSNQPQHF. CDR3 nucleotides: TGTGCCAGCCGTGATTATAATAGCAATCAGCCCCAGCATTTT.

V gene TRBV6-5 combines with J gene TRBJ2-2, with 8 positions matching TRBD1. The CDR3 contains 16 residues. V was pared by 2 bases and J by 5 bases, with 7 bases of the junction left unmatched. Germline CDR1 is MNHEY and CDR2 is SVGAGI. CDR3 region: CASSYLSGGETGELFF. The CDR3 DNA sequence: TGTGCCAGCAGTTACCTTTCAGGGGGCGAGACCGGGGAGCTGTTTTTT.

The CDR3 spells CASSWTGRTYEQYF. CDR3 DNA: TGTGCCAGCAGTTGGACAGGCCGCACCTACGAGCAGTACTTC. The chain combines TRBV6-1 with TRBJ2-7; 7 nucleotides line up with TRBD1. Unmatched junction bases numbered 6, after V lost 5 bases and J lost 2 bases. The CDR3 length is 14 residues. Germline CDR1 and CDR2: MNHNS and SASEGT.

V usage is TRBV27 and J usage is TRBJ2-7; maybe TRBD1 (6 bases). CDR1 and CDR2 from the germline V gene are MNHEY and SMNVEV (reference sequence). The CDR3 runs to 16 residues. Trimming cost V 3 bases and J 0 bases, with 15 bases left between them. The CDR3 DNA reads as TGTGCCAGCAGTTTCGTAGGGGGAGAGAGCTCCTACGAGCAGTACTTC. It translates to CASSFVGGESSYEQYF.

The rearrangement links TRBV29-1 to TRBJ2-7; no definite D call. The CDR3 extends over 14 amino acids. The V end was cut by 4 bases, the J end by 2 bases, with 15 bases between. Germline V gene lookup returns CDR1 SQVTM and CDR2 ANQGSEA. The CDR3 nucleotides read TGCAGCGTTGTGAACGCTGAGAGCACCTACGAGCAGTACTTC. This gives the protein CSVVNAESTYEQYF.

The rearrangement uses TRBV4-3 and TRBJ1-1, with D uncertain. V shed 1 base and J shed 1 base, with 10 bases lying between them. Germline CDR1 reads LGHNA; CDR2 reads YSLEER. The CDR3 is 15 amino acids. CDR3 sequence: CASSQGLSGNTEAFF. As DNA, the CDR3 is TGCGCCAGCAGCCAAGGCCTATCGGGGAACACTGAAGCTTTCTTT.

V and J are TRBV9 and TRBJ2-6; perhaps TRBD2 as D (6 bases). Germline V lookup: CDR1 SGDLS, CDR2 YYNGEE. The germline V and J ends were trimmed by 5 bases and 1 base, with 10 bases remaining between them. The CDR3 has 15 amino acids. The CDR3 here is CASRAGGSGANVLTF. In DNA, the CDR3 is TGTGCCAGCAGAGCCGGGGGTTCTGGGGCCAACGTCCTGACTTTC.

This CDR3 reads CASSLEGQQETQYF. The CDR3 DNA follows: TGTGCCAGCAGTTTGGAGGGACAGCAAGAGACCCAGTACTTC. This chain joins TRBV28 and TRBJ2-5; D possibly corresponds to TRBD1 (7 bases). CDR3 length equals 14 residues. Trimming pared 3 bases from V and 2 bases from J, leaving 10 bases between. CDR1 is MDHEN and CDR2 is SYDVKM in the germline V gene.

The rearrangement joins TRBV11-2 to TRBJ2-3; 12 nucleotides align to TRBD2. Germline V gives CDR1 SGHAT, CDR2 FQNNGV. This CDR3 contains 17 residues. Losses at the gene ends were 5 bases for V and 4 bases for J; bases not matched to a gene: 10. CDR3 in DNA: TGTGCCAGCAGCCTTACGACTAGCGGGAGACCCCCAGATACGCAGTATTTT. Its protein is CASSLTTSGRPPDTQYF.

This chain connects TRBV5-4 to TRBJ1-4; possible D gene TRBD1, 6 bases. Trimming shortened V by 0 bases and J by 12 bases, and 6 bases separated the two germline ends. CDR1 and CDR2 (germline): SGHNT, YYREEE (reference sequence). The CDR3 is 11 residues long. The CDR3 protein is CASSLGTELFF. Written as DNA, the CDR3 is TGTGCCAGCAGCTTGGGGACAGAACTGTTTTTT.

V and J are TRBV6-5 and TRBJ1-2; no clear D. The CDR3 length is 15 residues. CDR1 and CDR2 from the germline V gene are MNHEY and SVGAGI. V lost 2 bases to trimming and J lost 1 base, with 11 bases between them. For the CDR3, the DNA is TGTGCCAGCAGTTACAGGGTTTTCGGTAACTATGGCTACACCTTC. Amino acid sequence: CASSYRVFGNYGYTF.

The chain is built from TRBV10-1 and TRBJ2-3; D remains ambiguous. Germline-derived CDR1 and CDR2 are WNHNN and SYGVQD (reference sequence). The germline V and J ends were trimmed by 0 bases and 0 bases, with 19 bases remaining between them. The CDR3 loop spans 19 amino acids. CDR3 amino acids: CASSESRSASDFSTDTQYF. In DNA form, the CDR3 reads TGCGCCAGCAGTGAGTCGAGGTCGGCCTCCGACTTTAGCACAGATACGCAGTATTTT.

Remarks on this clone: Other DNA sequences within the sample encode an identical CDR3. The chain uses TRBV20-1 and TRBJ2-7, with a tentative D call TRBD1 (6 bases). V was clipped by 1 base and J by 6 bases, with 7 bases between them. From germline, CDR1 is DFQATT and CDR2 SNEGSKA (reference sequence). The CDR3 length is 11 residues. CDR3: CSARGGGEQYF. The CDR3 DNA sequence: TGCAGTGCTAGAGGAGGGGGCGAGCAGTACTTC.

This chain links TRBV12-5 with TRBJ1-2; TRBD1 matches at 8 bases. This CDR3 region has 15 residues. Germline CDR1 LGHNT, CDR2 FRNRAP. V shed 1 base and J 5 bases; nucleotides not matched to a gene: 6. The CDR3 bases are TGTGCTAGTGGTTTGGAACCACAGGGGGGGTATGGCTACACCTTC. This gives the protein CASGLEPQGGYGYTF. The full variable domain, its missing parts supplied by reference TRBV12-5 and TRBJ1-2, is DARVTQTPRHKVTEMGQEVTMRCQPILGHNTVFWYRQTMMQGLELLAYFRNRAPLDDSGMPKDRFSAEMPDATLATLKIQPSEPRDSAVYFCASGLEPQGGYGYTFGSGTRLTVV.

CDR3 coding DNA: TGTGCCAGCAGCTTGGATCGACAAAGCGAGCAGTACTTC. Amino acids: CASSLDRQSEQYF. V usage is TRBV5-4 and J usage is TRBJ2-7, with D uncertain. The CDR3 runs 13 residues. V was clipped by 0 bases and J by 6 bases, with 10 bases between them. Germline loops: CDR1 SGHNT, CDR2 YYREEE (reference sequence).

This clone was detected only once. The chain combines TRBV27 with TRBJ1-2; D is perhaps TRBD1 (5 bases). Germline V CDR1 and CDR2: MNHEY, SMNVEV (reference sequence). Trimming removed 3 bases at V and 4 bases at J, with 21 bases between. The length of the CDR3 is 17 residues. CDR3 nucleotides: TGTGCCAGCAGTTTCGTGGGGGACCCTGGGTTGTTCTATGGCTACACCTTC. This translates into CASSFVGDPGLFYGYTF.

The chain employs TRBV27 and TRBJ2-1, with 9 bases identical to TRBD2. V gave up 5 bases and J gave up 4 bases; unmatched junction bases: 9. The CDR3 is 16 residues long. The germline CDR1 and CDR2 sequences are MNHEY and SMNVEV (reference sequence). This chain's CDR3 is CASSLWASGAYNEQFF. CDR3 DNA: TGTGCCAGCAGTCTGTGGGCTAGCGGGGCATACAATGAGCAGTTCTTC.

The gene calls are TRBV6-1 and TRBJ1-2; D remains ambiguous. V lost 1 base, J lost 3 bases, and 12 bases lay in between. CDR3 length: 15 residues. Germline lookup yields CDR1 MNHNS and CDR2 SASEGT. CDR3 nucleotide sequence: TGTGCCAGCAGTGAAGGGGAGGGTTCATACTATGGCTACACCTTC. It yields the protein CASSEGEGSYYGYTF.

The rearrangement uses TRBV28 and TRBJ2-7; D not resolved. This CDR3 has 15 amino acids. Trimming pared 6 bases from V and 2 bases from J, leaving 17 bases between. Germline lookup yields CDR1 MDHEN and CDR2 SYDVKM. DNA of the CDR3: TGTGCCAGCAGACCCCCCTTCAGCAGGACCTACGAGCAGTACTTC. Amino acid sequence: CASRPPFSRTYEQYF.